The rows below give T cell receptor beta chains drawn from one sample of a study of cytomegalovirus exposure and HLA in healthy donors. Sequencing used immunoSEQ multiplex PCR; TCRdb keeps in-frame clones, though not all of them. The sample has about 90,000 clones, 84% seen once. The source material was PBMCs. These receptors all come from a woman younger than 30 in good health and CMV-seropositive. Each CDR3 is given with its conserved first and last residue. Fields, in order: CDR3 length, V gene, J gene, CDR3 protein.

>13|TRBV5-4|TRBJ1-2
CASSRTVNYGYTF
>14|TRBV2|TRBJ2-2
CASDKTGITGELFF
>13|TRBV19|TRBJ2-3
CAIARGAADTQYF
>15|TRBV6-5|TRBJ2-7
CASTGSGTGGYEQYF
>14|TRBV6-1|TRBJ1-2
CASRLTGGATGYTF
>15|TRBV30|TRBJ2-3
CAWSAGTASTDTQYF
>14|TRBV19|TRBJ2-5
CASSTGLALETQYF
>17|TRBV28|TRBJ2-5
CASSLRKLSGYQETQYF
>16|TRBV27|TRBJ1-2
CASSLKPTGPLYGYTF
>14|TRBV29-1|TRBJ2-7
CSEVAGGYSYEQYF
>15|TRBV11-3|TRBJ2-1
CASSLGGGAPPEQFF
>13|TRBV7-3|TRBJ2-1
CASSRTSVDRQFF
>15|TRBV18|TRBJ2-2
CASSPQGRNTGELFF
>17|TRBV10-3|TRBJ1-3
CAISASQGFPSGNTIYF
>18|TRBV7-8|TRBJ2-3
CASSLDAGGPHSTDTQYF
>14|TRBV6-5|TRBJ2-5
CASSSGSKRETQYF
>17|TRBV5-1|TRBJ2-5
CASSFGQGAPSQETQYF
>13|TRBV27|TRBJ2-3
CASSPDNTDTQYF
>17|TRBV7-3|TRBJ2-7
CASSLLAGSSFAYEQYF
>13|TRBV29-1|TRBJ2-3
CSVGTGTADTQYF
>16|TRBV14|TRBJ1-2
CASSQDRDRVNYGYTF
>15|TRBV28|TRBJ2-1
CASSWDTSSYNEQFF
>16|TRBV27|TRBJ1-1
CASSYGQGQLNTEAFF
>12|TRBV7-8|TRBJ2-7
CASSSRTYEQYF
>14|TRBV27|TRBJ1-2
CASSFAGVTYGYTF
>18|TRBV28|TRBJ1-2
CASSLPQFPGGAGYGYTF
>14|TRBV7-3|TRBJ2-3
CASSLNSNTDTQYF
>15|TRBV5-5|TRBJ2-1
CASSPWTGVYNEQFF
>15|TRBV6-1|TRBJ2-2
CASSTTGGRTGELFF
>17|TRBV4-2|TRBJ2-7
CASSQAFPGTSAYEQYF
>19|TRBV10-3|TRBJ2-4
CAISEFSPGGRAGKNIQYF
>16|TRBV16|TRBJ2-7
CASSPPRIGDTYEQYF
>14|TRBV4-2|TRBJ1-2
CASSQDNGVYGYTF
>15|TRBV27|TRBJ1-4
CASSPRTGSNEKLFF
>16|TRBV10-2|TRBJ2-6
CASRAGTGAGANVLTF
>15|TRBV5-5|TRBJ2-7
CASSLEGDTTYEQYF
>20|TRBV5-1|TRBJ2-6
CASSPEIGGRGVSGANVLTF
>16|TRBV19|TRBJ2-5
CASTPSAGAREETQYF
>13|TRBV19|TRBJ2-7
CASSYPGSYEQYF
>15|TRBV7-6|TRBJ2-3
CASSLARGTRDTQYF
>11|TRBV30|TRBJ2-1
CAWSGAGEQFF
>12|TRBV19|TRBJ1-5
CASSVQEQPQHF
>14|TRBV30|TRBJ2-4
CAWRPRLGRNIQYF
>17|TRBV27|TRBJ2-3
CASSGGTSGVLTDTQYF
>12|TRBV29-1|TRBJ1-1
CSVSHMNTEAFF
>16|TRBV15|TRBJ2-5
CATSRGRPTSPETQYF
>16|TRBV7-8|TRBJ2-5
CASSSRLAGPQETQYF